The present T cell receptor (beta chain) was sequenced within a study of T cells after yellow fever vaccination. Study-level results: Of the clonotypes, a small share occurred in both CD4 and CD8 compartments. Once the booster was given, most primary-vaccination clones reappeared, at approximately 97% for CD4 and roughly 91% for CD8. Researchers report a weaker secondary response that nonetheless peaked faster, day 5 versus 15.

Researchers made TCR cDNA using 5'RACE template switching, and this step added a universal primer site and UMIs. TCRdb independently ran MiXCR on the 5' RACE reads; one entry per CDR3 protein. The sample holds hundreds of thousands of distinct CDR3 sequences, 12% seen once. This clonotype came up a few times. Its antigen is as yet unknown. The CDR3 totals 15 residues. CDR1 is LGHNA and CDR2 is YSLEER in the germline V gene. With V trimmed by 3 bases and J by 0 bases, 2 bases remained unmatched. The V and J genes are TRBV4-3 and TRBJ2-7, with TRBD2 matching over 10 bases. This receptor was taken from a man under 40 who received the YFV17D yellow fever vaccine. The sample was PBMCs, taken on the day of the yellow fever booster vaccination. Here the CDR3 DNA reads TGCGCCAGCAGCCAGACTAGCGGGTACTCCTACGAGCAGTACTTC. Protein: CASSQTSGYSYEQYF.